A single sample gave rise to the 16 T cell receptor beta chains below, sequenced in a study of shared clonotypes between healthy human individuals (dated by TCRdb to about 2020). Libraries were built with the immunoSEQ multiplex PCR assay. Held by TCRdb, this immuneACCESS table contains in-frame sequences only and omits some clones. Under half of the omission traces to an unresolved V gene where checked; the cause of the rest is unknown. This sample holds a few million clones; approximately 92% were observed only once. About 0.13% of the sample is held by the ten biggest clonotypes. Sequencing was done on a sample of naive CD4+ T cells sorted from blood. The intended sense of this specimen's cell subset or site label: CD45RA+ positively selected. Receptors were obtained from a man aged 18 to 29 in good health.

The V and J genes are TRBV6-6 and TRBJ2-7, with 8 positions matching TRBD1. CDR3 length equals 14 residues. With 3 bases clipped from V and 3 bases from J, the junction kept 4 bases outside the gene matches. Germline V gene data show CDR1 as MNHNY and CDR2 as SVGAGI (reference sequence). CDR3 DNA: TGTGCCAGCAGTTATGACAGGGGACTCTACGAGCAGTACTTC. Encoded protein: CASSYDRGLYEQYF.

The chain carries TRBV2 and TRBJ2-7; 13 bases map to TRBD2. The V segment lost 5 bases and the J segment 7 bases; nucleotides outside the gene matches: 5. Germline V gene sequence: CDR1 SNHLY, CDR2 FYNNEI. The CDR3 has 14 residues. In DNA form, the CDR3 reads TGTGCCAGCAGTCCCCCGGGACTAGCGGGAGAGCAGTACTTC. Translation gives CASSPPGLAGEQYF.

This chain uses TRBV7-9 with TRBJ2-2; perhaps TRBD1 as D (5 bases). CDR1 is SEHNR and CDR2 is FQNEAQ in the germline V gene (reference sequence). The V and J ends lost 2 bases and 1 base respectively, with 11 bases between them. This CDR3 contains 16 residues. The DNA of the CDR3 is TGTGCCAGCAGCTTAAGGCAGGGCGGGAACACCGGGGAGCTGTTTTTT. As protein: CASSLRQGGNTGELFF.

The CDR3 loop is CASGWDSGTGLLTQYF. The CDR3 DNA follows: TGTGCTAGTGGCTGGGACTCCGGGACTGGTCTTTTGACCCAGTACTTC. V and J are TRBV12-5 and TRBJ2-5; maybe TRBD2 (6 bases). V lost 6 bases and J 7 bases, leaving 24 bases between the germline ends. CDR1 is LGHNT, CDR2 FRNRAP, per germline. The CDR3 contains 16 residues.

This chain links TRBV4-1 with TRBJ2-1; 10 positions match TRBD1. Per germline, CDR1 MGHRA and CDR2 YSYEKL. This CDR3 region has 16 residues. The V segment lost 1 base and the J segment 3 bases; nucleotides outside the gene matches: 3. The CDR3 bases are TGCGCCAGCAGCCAAGGGCGGACAGGGGGCTACAATGAGCAGTTCTTC. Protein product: CASSQGRTGGYNEQFF.

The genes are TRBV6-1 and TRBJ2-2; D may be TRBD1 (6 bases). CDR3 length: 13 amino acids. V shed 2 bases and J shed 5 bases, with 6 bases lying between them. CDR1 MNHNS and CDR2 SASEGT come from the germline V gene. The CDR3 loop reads CASSETGTGELFF. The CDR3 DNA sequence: TGTGCCAGCAGTGAAACAGGGACCGGGGAGCTGTTTTTT.

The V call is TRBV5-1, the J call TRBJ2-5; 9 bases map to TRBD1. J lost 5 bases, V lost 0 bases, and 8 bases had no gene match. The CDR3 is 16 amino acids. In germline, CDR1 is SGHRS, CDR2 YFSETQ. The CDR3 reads CASSLEGQGRLETQYF. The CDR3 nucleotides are TGCGCCAGCAGCTTGGAAGGACAGGGGAGGTTGGAGACCCAGTACTTC. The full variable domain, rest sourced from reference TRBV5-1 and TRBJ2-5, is KAGVTQTPRYLIKTRGQQVTLSCSPISGHRSVSWYQQTPGQGLQFLFEYFSETQRNKGNFPGRFSGRQFSNSRSEMNVSTLELGDSALYLCASSLEGQGRLETQYFGPGTRLLVL.

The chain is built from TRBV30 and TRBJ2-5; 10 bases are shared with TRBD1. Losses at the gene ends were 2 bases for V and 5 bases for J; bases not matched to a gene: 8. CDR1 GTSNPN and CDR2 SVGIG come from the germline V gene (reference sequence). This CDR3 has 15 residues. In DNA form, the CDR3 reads TGTGCCTGGAGTTTAGGACAGGGGGTAGGGGAGACCCAGTACTTC. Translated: CAWSLGQGVGETQYF.

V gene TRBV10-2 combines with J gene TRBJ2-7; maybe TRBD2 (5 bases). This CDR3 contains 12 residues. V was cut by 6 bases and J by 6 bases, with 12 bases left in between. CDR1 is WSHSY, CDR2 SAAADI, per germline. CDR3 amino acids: CASRWERGEQYF. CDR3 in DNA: TGCGCCAGCAGATGGGAGAGAGGCGAGCAGTACTTC.

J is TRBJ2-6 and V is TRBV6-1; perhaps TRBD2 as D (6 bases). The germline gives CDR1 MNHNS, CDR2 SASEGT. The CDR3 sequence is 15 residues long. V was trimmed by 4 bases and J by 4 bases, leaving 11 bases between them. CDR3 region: CASSATSAGANVLTF. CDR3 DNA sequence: TGTGCCAGCAGTGCGACTAGTGCCGGGGCCAACGTCCTGACTTTC.

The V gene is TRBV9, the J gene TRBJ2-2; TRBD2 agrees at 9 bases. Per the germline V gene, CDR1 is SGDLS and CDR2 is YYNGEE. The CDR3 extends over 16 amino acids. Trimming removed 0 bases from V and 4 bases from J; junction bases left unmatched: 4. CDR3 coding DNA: TGTGCCAGCAGCGTAGGCGGGACTAGCATCACCGGGGAGCTGTTTTTT. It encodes CASSVGGTSITGELFF.

DNA for the CDR3: TGTGCCTGGACCCCAACGAAGAACACTGAAGCTTTCTTT. As protein: CAWTPTKNTEAFF. The rearrangement links TRBV30 to TRBJ1-1; D gene ambiguous. CDR1 GTSNPN and CDR2 SVGIG come from the germline V gene (reference sequence). The CDR3 runs to 13 residues. The V and J ends lost 4 bases and 1 base respectively, with 10 bases between them.

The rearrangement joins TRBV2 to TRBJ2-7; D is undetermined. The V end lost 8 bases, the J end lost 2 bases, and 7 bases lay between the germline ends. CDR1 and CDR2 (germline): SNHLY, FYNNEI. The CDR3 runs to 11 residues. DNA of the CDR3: TGTGCCAGCGCAGAGGCCTACGAGCAGTACTTC. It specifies CASAEAYEQYF.

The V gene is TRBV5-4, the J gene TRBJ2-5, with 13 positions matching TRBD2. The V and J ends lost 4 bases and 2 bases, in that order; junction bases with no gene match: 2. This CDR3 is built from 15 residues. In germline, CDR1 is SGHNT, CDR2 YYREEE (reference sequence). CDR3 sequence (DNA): TGTGCCAGCAGCGTGGGACTAGCGGGGCAAGAGACCCAGTACTTC. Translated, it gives CASSVGLAGQETQYF.

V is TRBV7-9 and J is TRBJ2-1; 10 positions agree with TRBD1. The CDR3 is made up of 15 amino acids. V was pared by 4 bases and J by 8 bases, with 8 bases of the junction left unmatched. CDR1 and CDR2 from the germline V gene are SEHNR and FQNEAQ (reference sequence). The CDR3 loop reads CASSSSDRGYHEQFF. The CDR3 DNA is TGTGCCAGCAGCTCCTCGGACAGGGGGTACCATGAGCAGTTCTTC.

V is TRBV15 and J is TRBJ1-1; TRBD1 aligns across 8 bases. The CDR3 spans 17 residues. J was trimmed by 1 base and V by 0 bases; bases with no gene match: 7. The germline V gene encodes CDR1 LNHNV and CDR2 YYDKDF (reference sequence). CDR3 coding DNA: TGTGCCACCAGCAGAGATAAAGCAGGGGGCACGAACACTGAAGCTTTCTTT. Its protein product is CATSRDKAGGTNTEAFF. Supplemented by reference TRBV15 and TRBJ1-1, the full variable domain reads DAMVIQNPRYQVTQFGKPVTLSCSQTLNHNVMYWYQQKSSQAPKLLFHYYDKDFNNEADTPDNFQSRRPNTSFCFLDIRSPGLGDTAMYLCATSRDKAGGTNTEAFFGQGTRLTVV.